Listed below are T cell receptor beta chains from one sample, sequenced in a study of post-analysis software for immune sequencing data. Each CDR3 protein is one row after TCRdb ran MiXCR on the PCR reads. The table records fewer than 600,000 distinct CDR3 sequences, nearly 45% of them present only once. The sequenced sample was blood. The origin of the receptors is a girl under 18 with multiple sclerosis. Both conserved end residues are part of each CDR3. The D gene is left open where the match is weak. Clone size is not always given. Where it is, it says once, few, many or a class for expanded clones.

D	size	J	V	DNA	CDR3
-	many	TRBJ2-7	TRBV5-5	TGTGCCAGCAGCTCTTCATACGGGACTGGGTACTACGAGCAGTACTTC	CASSSSYGTGYYEQYF
-	-	TRBJ2-6	TRBV24-1	TGTGCCACCAGTGATATCCGACAAGGGGGTCCCTCTGGGGCCAACGTCCTGACTTTC	CATSDIRQGGPSGANVLTF
-	-	TRBJ2-1	TRBV28	TGTGCCAGCAGTCTGCAGGGCGGGGAGCAGTTCTTC	CASSLQGGEQFF
TRBD2	few	TRBJ2-6	TRBV10-3	TGTGCCATCAGTGAGGCGGGAGCGGGTGGGGCCAACGTCCTGACTTTC	CAISEAGAGGANVLTF
-	-	TRBJ1-2	TRBV5-5	TGTGCCAGCAGCCGGACAGTAGTGGATGGCTACACCTTC	CASSRTVVDGYTF
-	-	TRBJ2-1	TRBV29-1	TGCGTCCCGTGTGGGAGGTACAATGAGCAGTTCTTC	CVPCGRYNEQFF
TRBD1	-	TRBJ2-7	TRBV9	TGTGCCAGCAGCGTAGGTCCCGGACAGGACTCCTACGAGCAGTACTTC	CASSVGPGQDSYEQYF
-	-	TRBJ2-1	TRBV29-1	TGCAGCGGCAAACAGGGTGCGGCCCCCAGAACTTACAATGAGCAGTTCTTC	CSGKQGAAPRTYNEQFF
-	-	TRBJ1-5	TRBV5-1	TGCGCCAGCAGCCCGGATTTGGGCGATCAGCCCCAGCATTTT	CASSPDLGDQPQHF
-	few	TRBJ2-7	TRBV29-1	TGCAGCGTTGGGGACGCCTACGAGCAGTACTTC	CSVGDAYEQYF
-	-	TRBJ2-2	TRBV7-2	TGTGCCAGCAGCCCAGTCGGGACAACGAACACCGGGGAGCTGTTTTTT	CASSPVGTTNTGELFF
TRBD2	-	TRBJ2-1	TRBV20-1	TGCAGTCCAAGTACCGGGAGGGCCTTGAATGAGCAGTTCTTC	CSPSTGRALNEQFF
TRBD2	few	TRBJ2-7	TRBV29-1	TGCAGCGTTGAAACTCCTAGCGGGTTGTACGAGCAGTACTTC	CSVETPSGLYEQYF
TRBD2	-	TRBJ2-1	TRBV7-6	TGTGCCAGCAGCTTGGGAAGGACTAGCCCCTACAATGAGCAGTTCTTC	CASSLGRTSPYNEQFF
-	-	TRBJ2-7	TRBV20-1	TGCAGTGCTGCCAAAGCGGGCCTATCCTACGAGCAGTACTTC	CSAAKAGLSYEQYF
TRBD2	few	TRBJ2-7	TRBV28	TGTGCCAGCACCCCAGATAGCGGGACGACCTACGAGCAGTACTTC	CASTPDSGTTYEQYF
TRBD2	once	TRBJ2-5	TRBV5-1	TGCGCCAGCAGCACCGGACTAGCGGGCCTAGAAGAGACCCAGTACTTC	CASSTGLAGLEETQYF
TRBD2	-	TRBJ2-7	TRBV10-2	TGCGCCAGCGGGACTAGAAACTACGAGCAGTACTTC	CASGTRNYEQYF
-	-	TRBJ2-7	TRBV20-1	TGCAGTGCTAGTTCGTGGCAGACCTACGAGCAGTACTTC	CSASSWQTYEQYF
TRBD2	-	TRBJ2-7	TRBV20-1	TGCAGTGCCCCTAACCAGCGGGAGGGCTTGGGGCCCTACGAGCAGTACTTC	CSAPNQREGLGPYEQYF
-	few	TRBJ1-1	TRBV12-3/TRBV12-4	TGTGCCAGCAGTTTGGGACGCGGGGGTAACACTGAAGCTTTCTTT	CASSLGRGGNTEAFF
-	few	TRBJ2-5	TRBV29-1	TGCAGCGTTGAAGAGAATAGCGGCGGGACCCAGTACTTC	CSVEENSGGTQYF
TRBD1	few	TRBJ2-1	TRBV29-1	TGCAGCGTAGTTGCACCGGACAGGTACAATGAGCAGTTCTTC	CSVVAPDRYNEQFF
-	many	TRBJ1-1	TRBV2	TGTGCCAGCAGTACGGTACCCACTGGGGCTGAAGCTTTCTTT	CASSTVPTGAEAFF
-	-	TRBJ1-6	TRBV5-1	TGCGCCAGCAGCTTGGCCAGGGGATCTTCACCCCTCCACTTT	CASSLARGSSPLHF
-	-	TRBJ2-1	TRBV5-6	TGTGCCAGCAGCCCCGGTTCCTACTACAATGAGCAGTTCTTC	CASSPGSYYNEQFF
-	few	TRBJ2-3	TRBV7-2	TGTGCCAGCAGCTTAGGGGTAGGGACAGATACGCAGTATTTT	CASSLGVGTDTQYF